These T cell receptor beta chains were read from a single sample in a study of early T cells in non-severe SARS-CoV-2 infection. From the 5' RACE reads, TCRdb called clonotypes with MiXCR, one entry per CDR3 protein. The table lists tens of thousands of distinct CDR3 sequences, 9% to 15% of them singletons. Sequenced: whole blood. The receptors originated from an adult who was a healthcare worker with PCR-confirmed SARS-CoV-2 infection or an uninfected control (not recorded which). CDR3s include the opening cysteine and the closing phenylalanine or tryptophan. Each record gives: CDR3 DNA, CDR3 protein, clone size, J gene, V gene, D gene. The D gene is left open where the match is weak. The size field is filled for only some rows; it gives once, few, many or a size class.

CDR3nt: TGTGCCAGCACCGGGGGACTGCTCGGGGAGCAGTTCTTC
CDR3aa: CASTGGLLGEQFF
abundance: NA
j_gene: TRBJ2-1
v_gene: TRBV7-9
d_gene: NA

CDR3nt: TGTGCCAGCAGCCAAGGAGGGAATCAGCCCCAGCATTTT
CDR3aa: CASSQGGNQPQHF
abundance: NA
j_gene: TRBJ1-5
v_gene: TRBV3-1
d_gene: NA

CDR3nt: TGTGCCAGCAGCTTAGGCCCTATGGGAGCGGGTGCTAATGAAAAACTGTTTTTT
CDR3aa: CASSLGPMGAGANEKLFF
abundance: many
j_gene: TRBJ1-4
v_gene: TRBV7-2
d_gene: NA

CDR3nt: TGTGCCAGCACCCTAGGGGACAGGGAAAGAAACACTGAAGCTTTCTTT
CDR3aa: CASTLGDRERNTEAFF
abundance: NA
j_gene: TRBJ1-1
v_gene: TRBV12-3/TRBV12-4
d_gene: TRBD1

CDR3nt: TGTGCCAGCAGTGAATGGGGTGATTCACCCCTCCACTTT
CDR3aa: CASSEWGDSPLHF
abundance: many
j_gene: TRBJ1-6
v_gene: TRBV6-1
d_gene: NA

CDR3nt: TGTGCCAGCGGGCCCCGATCCTACGAGCAGTACTTC
CDR3aa: CASGPRSYEQYF
abundance: NA
j_gene: TRBJ2-7
v_gene: TRBV27
d_gene: NA

CDR3nt: TGTGCCAGTGCTAATAGCCGACAGGGGGTCGGGCAGCCCCAGCATTTT
CDR3aa: CASANSRQGVGQPQHF
abundance: few
j_gene: TRBJ1-5
v_gene: TRBV19
d_gene: TRBD1

CDR3nt: TGCGCCAGCAGCATCCCCTCCTACGAGCAGTACTTC
CDR3aa: CASSIPSYEQYF
abundance: few
j_gene: TRBJ2-7
v_gene: TRBV5-1
d_gene: NA

CDR3nt: TGTGCCTGGAGACGAGTGGGGGAAGCTTTCTTT
CDR3aa: CAWRRVGEAFF
abundance: many
j_gene: TRBJ1-1
v_gene: TRBV30
d_gene: NA

CDR3nt: TGTGCCAGCAGCTTGTCTGGTGGGACAGAGCCCTACGAGCAGTACTTC
CDR3aa: CASSLSGGTEPYEQYF
abundance: few
j_gene: TRBJ2-7
v_gene: TRBV5-6
d_gene: TRBD1

CDR3nt: TGCAGTGCCCCCGAGACAGGGGTGAACACTGAAGCTTTCTTT
CDR3aa: CSAPETGVNTEAFF
abundance: many
j_gene: TRBJ1-1
v_gene: TRBV20-1
d_gene: TRBD1

CDR3nt: TGTGCCAGTAGTATTGGATCAGGCAATCAGCCCCAGCATTTT
CDR3aa: CASSIGSGNQPQHF
abundance: few
j_gene: TRBJ1-5
v_gene: TRBV19
d_gene: NA

CDR3nt: TGTGCCAGCAGCTTAGAAGGCCTAGCGAGTACCGGGGAGCTGTTTTTT
CDR3aa: CASSLEGLASTGELFF
abundance: NA
j_gene: TRBJ2-2
v_gene: TRBV11-3
d_gene: NA

CDR3nt: TGTGCCATCAGTGAACAGGGGGAGACCCAGTACTTC
CDR3aa: CAISEQGETQYF
abundance: NA
j_gene: TRBJ2-5
v_gene: TRBV10-3
d_gene: TRBD1

CDR3nt: TGCAGCGTGGGGGGACAGTCTAACTATGGCTACACCTTC
CDR3aa: CSVGGQSNYGYTF
abundance: few
j_gene: TRBJ1-2
v_gene: TRBV29-1
d_gene: TRBD1

CDR3nt: TGTGCCAGCAGCTTAGGCGGGGAGTCCTACAATGAGCAGTTCTTC
CDR3aa: CASSLGGESYNEQFF
abundance: NA
j_gene: TRBJ2-1
v_gene: TRBV7-9
d_gene: NA

CDR3nt: TGTGCCAGCAGTCCGGGACAGGGCCGGAATCAGCCCCAGCATTTT
CDR3aa: CASSPGQGRNQPQHF
abundance: few
j_gene: TRBJ1-5
v_gene: TRBV12-3/TRBV12-4
d_gene: TRBD1

CDR3nt: TGCGCCAGCAGTGAGTCAGGACGTCTTGGCTACACCTTC
CDR3aa: CASSESGRLGYTF
abundance: many
j_gene: TRBJ1-2
v_gene: TRBV10-1
d_gene: NA

CDR3nt: TGTGCCAGCAGCCCCGGCCCACGGAACACTGAAGCTTTCTTT
CDR3aa: CASSPGPRNTEAFF
abundance: few
j_gene: TRBJ1-1
v_gene: TRBV3-1
d_gene: NA

CDR3nt: TGCAGTGCGATCAGGGGCACAGATACGCAGTATTTT
CDR3aa: CSAIRGTDTQYF
abundance: NA
j_gene: TRBJ2-3
v_gene: TRBV20-1
d_gene: NA

CDR3nt: TGTGCCAGCAGCTTAAACAGAGTCTATAATTCACCCCTCCACTTT
CDR3aa: CASSLNRVYNSPLHF
abundance: many
j_gene: TRBJ1-6
v_gene: TRBV7-2
d_gene: NA

CDR3nt: TGTGCCAGCAGCCCCAAGTGGGGCCAAGAGACCCAGTACTTC
CDR3aa: CASSPKWGQETQYF
abundance: NA
j_gene: TRBJ2-5
v_gene: TRBV7-2
d_gene: NA

CDR3nt: TGTGCCAGCAGCTTAGAGGCAGGGGCTGCCTACAATGAGCAGTTCTTC
CDR3aa: CASSLEAGAAYNEQFF
abundance: NA
j_gene: TRBJ2-1
v_gene: TRBV11-2
d_gene: NA

CDR3nt: TGCGCCAGCGGGCATATCTCTGGGGCCAACGTCCTGACTTTC
CDR3aa: CASGHISGANVLTF
abundance: few
j_gene: TRBJ2-6
v_gene: TRBV5-1
d_gene: NA

CDR3nt: TGTGCCAGCAGTTTAGGACAGAATTCACCCCTCCACTTT
CDR3aa: CASSLGQNSPLHF
abundance: many
j_gene: TRBJ1-6
v_gene: TRBV12-3/TRBV12-4
d_gene: NA

CDR3nt: TGTGCCAGCCGCGAGGGAGGGGGGAACATTCAGTACTTC
CDR3aa: CASREGGGNIQYF
abundance: once
j_gene: TRBJ2-4
v_gene: TRBV11-2
d_gene: NA

CDR3nt: TGTGCCAGCAGTCCCCGTTGGGGGCGGAACACTGAAGCTTTCTTT
CDR3aa: CASSPRWGRNTEAFF
abundance: many
j_gene: TRBJ1-1
v_gene: TRBV6-5
d_gene: NA

CDR3nt: TGTGCCAGCCACTATGAGGGGCGACACAATGAGCAGTTCTTC
CDR3aa: CASHYEGRHNEQFF
abundance: many
j_gene: TRBJ2-1
v_gene: TRBV12-3/TRBV12-4
d_gene: NA

CDR3nt: TGTGCCAGCAGTGAATCACGGCCTGGCGCCGGGGAGCTGTTTTTT
CDR3aa: CASSESRPGAGELFF
abundance: few
j_gene: TRBJ2-2
v_gene: TRBV25-1
d_gene: NA

CDR3nt: TGTGCCAGCAGCTTAGGTGGTGACGGACAGGAGTCCAGGGAGCTGTTTTTT
CDR3aa: CASSLGGDGQESRELFF
abundance: NA
j_gene: TRBJ2-2
v_gene: TRBV7-8
d_gene: TRBD1

CDR3nt: TGTGCCAGCAGCTTAGGAATCGCTCTCACAGGGCCCTATGGCTACACCTTC
CDR3aa: CASSLGIALTGPYGYTF
abundance: many
j_gene: TRBJ1-2
v_gene: TRBV7-2
d_gene: NA

CDR3nt: TGTGCCATCAGAGCCTCTGACAGCGGGAACACTGAAGCTTTCTTT
CDR3aa: CAIRASDSGNTEAFF
abundance: many
j_gene: TRBJ1-1
v_gene: TRBV10-3
d_gene: NA

CDR3nt: TGTGCCGGGGGGGGGACAGATACGCAGTATTTT
CDR3aa: CAGGGTDTQYF
abundance: many
j_gene: TRBJ2-3
v_gene: TRBV30
d_gene: TRBD2

CDR3nt: TGTGCCAGCAGTTACTCGGCAGGGTCGAGTCCTGAAGCTCTCTTT
CDR3aa: CASSYSAGSSPEALF
abundance: NA
j_gene: TRBJ1-1
v_gene: TRBV6-5
d_gene: NA

CDR3nt: TGTGCCTGGAGTGTACTCGGGGGGGCGGTGGAGAATGAGCAGTTCTTC
CDR3aa: CAWSVLGGAVENEQFF
abundance: few
j_gene: TRBJ2-1
v_gene: TRBV30
d_gene: TRBD2

CDR3nt: TGTGCCTGGAGTGTCAGACCAGGGCGACACGAGCAGTACTTC
CDR3aa: CAWSVRPGRHEQYF
abundance: few
j_gene: TRBJ2-7
v_gene: TRBV30
d_gene: NA

CDR3nt: TGTGCCAGCAGCTTAGGCGGTGTCGGAAACACCATATATTTT
CDR3aa: CASSLGGVGNTIYF
abundance: many
j_gene: TRBJ1-3
v_gene: TRBV7-2
d_gene: NA

CDR3nt: TGTGCCAGCAGGGAATTGCTGGGGGGCAATCAGCCCCAGCATTTT
CDR3aa: CASRELLGGNQPQHF
abundance: NA
j_gene: TRBJ1-5
v_gene: TRBV6-1
d_gene: NA

CDR3nt: TGTGCCAGCTCACCATTCCGCCGGGACAGGGGTTTTTCCTACGAGCAGTACTTC
CDR3aa: CASSPFRRDRGFSYEQYF
abundance: many
j_gene: TRBJ2-7
v_gene: TRBV18
d_gene: TRBD1

CDR3nt: TGTGCCTGGAGTGTACGAGCAGGGGGGCTTCGTGGCTACACCTTC
CDR3aa: CAWSVRAGGLRGYTF
abundance: few
j_gene: TRBJ1-2
v_gene: TRBV30
d_gene: TRBD1

CDR3nt: TGTGCCAGCAGCCCCCGCCTAGCAGGTACAACGCAGTATTTT
CDR3aa: CASSPRLAGTTQYF
abundance: few
j_gene: TRBJ2-3
v_gene: TRBV7-9
d_gene: NA

CDR3nt: TGTGCCAGCAGTTACGGGAGCACCTACGAGCAGTACTTC
CDR3aa: CASSYGSTYEQYF
abundance: many
j_gene: TRBJ2-7
v_gene: TRBV6-6
d_gene: NA

CDR3nt: TGTGCCAGCTGGGGACAGGTTTCCTACGAGCAGTACTTC
CDR3aa: CASWGQVSYEQYF
abundance: few
j_gene: TRBJ2-7
v_gene: TRBV6-2/TRBV6-3
d_gene: TRBD1

CDR3nt: TGCAGTGCTAGACTCGGGGCAATGAACACTGAAGCTTTCTTT
CDR3aa: CSARLGAMNTEAFF
abundance: many
j_gene: TRBJ1-1
v_gene: TRBV20-1
d_gene: NA

CDR3nt: TGTGCCACCCAGTGGGGGGGACGCGGGGAGCAGTACTTC
CDR3aa: CATQWGGRGEQYF
abundance: NA
j_gene: TRBJ2-7
v_gene: TRBV28
d_gene: TRBD2

CDR3nt: TGCAGCGTTGATCGGGGACAGGGCACGAGTAATGAGCAGTTCTTC
CDR3aa: CSVDRGQGTSNEQFF
abundance: many
j_gene: TRBJ2-1
v_gene: TRBV29-1
d_gene: TRBD1

CDR3nt: TGTGCCAGCAGTACAGGTTATGGCTACACCTTC
CDR3aa: CASSTGYGYTF
abundance: few
j_gene: TRBJ1-2
v_gene: TRBV6-5
d_gene: NA

CDR3nt: TGTGCCAGCAGCCAAGATCCCAGAAGCGAGCAGTACTTC
CDR3aa: CASSQDPRSEQYF
abundance: NA
j_gene: TRBJ2-7
v_gene: TRBV3-1
d_gene: NA

CDR3nt: TGCGCCAGCAGCTTGGTTGGCACAGATACGCAGTATTTT
CDR3aa: CASSLVGTDTQYF
abundance: many
j_gene: TRBJ2-3
v_gene: TRBV5-1
d_gene: NA

CDR3nt: TGTGCCAGTAGAAACCCAGGACTGGCTTCTAGCACAGATACGCAGTATTTT
CDR3aa: CASRNPGLASSTDTQYF
abundance: NA
j_gene: TRBJ2-3
v_gene: TRBV19
d_gene: NA

CDR3nt: TGTGCCAGCATACCACTAGCGGGTTCCCCAGATACGCAGTATTTT
CDR3aa: CASIPLAGSPDTQYF
abundance: NA
j_gene: TRBJ2-3
v_gene: TRBV6-6
d_gene: TRBD2

CDR3nt: TGTGCCAGCAGTGTGGACCCCGACACTGAAGCTTTCTTT
CDR3aa: CASSVDPDTEAFF
abundance: few
j_gene: TRBJ1-1
v_gene: TRBV6-1
d_gene: NA

CDR3nt: TGTGCCAGCCAAGAAGGAGTCGACACAGATACGCAGTATTTT
CDR3aa: CASQEGVDTDTQYF
abundance: few
j_gene: TRBJ2-3
v_gene: TRBV6-1
d_gene: NA

CDR3nt: TGTGCCAGCAGCATAGAACCGGGACAACCGCCCCCTGAGCAGTTCTTC
CDR3aa: CASSIEPGQPPPEQFF
abundance: many
j_gene: TRBJ2-1
v_gene: TRBV7-2
d_gene: NA